This TCR beta chain was identified during a study of blood T cell repertoires in COVID-19. Study-wide background: Sites in the United States, Italy and Spain provided acute and convalescent COVID-19 samples.

Individuals drawn from around 24 US areas were about 18 to 100 years old. The CDR3 loop spans 16 amino acids. V was clipped by 4 bases and J by 0 bases, with 17 bases between them. From germline, CDR1 is SGHTS and CDR2 YDEGEE. TCRdb's table, derived via immunoSEQ multiplex PCR, lists solely in-frame clones and lacks some. The data hold about 250,000 clones, with approximately 90% observed a single time. The TCR sequence derives from a man aged 18 to 30 who had recovered from COVID-19. The V call is TRBV5-8, the J call TRBJ2-7, with D possibly matching TRBD2 (7 bases). The source material was PBMCs or T cells enriched from blood (not recorded which). CDR3 amino acids: CASSPWDRGASYEQYF. CDR3 DNA: TGTGCCAGCAGCCCATGGGACCGGGGGGCCTCCTACGAGCAGTACTTC.